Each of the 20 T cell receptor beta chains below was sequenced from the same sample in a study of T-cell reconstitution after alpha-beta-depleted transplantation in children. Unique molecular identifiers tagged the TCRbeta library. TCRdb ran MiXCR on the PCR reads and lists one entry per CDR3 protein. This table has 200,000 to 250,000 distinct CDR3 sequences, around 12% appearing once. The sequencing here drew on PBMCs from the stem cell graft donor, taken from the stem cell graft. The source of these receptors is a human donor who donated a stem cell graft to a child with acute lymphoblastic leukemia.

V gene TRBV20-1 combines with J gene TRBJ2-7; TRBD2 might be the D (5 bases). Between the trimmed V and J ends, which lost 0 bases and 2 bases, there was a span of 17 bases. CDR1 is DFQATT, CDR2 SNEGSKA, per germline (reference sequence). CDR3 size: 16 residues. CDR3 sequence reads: CSARDLWGLAPYEQYF. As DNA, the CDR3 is TGCAGTGCTAGAGATCTTTGGGGTCTAGCCCCCTACGAGCAGTACTTC.

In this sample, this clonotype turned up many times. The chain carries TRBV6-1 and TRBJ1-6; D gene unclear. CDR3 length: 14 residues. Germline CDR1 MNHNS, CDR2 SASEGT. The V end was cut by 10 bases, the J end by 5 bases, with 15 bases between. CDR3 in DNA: TGTGCCACTCGGTCTACGGGCGATAATTCACCCCTCCACTTT. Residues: CATRSTGDNSPLHF.

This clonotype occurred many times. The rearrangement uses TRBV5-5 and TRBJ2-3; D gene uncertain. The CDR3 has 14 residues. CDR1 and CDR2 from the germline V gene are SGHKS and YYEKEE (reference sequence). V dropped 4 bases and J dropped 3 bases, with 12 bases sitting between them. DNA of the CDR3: TGTGCCAGCAGCCCCGTCGACTCAACAGATACGCAGTATTTT. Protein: CASSPVDSTDTQYF.

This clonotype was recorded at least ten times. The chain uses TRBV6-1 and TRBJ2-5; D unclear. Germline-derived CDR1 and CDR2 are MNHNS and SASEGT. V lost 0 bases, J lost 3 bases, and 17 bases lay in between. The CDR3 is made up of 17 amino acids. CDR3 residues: CASSEAERGPWEETQYF. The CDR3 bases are TGTGCCAGCAGTGAAGCGGAGAGAGGACCGTGGGAAGAGACCCAGTACTTC.

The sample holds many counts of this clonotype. The CDR3 sequence: CASSSAKGDSWYEQYF. CDR3 sequence (DNA): TGTGCCAGCAGTTCCGCTAAAGGGGATAGTTGGTACGAGCAGTACTTC. V gene TRBV6-5 combines with J gene TRBJ2-7; maybe TRBD1 (5 bases). V was trimmed by 4 bases and J by 4 bases, leaving 20 bases between them. Germline V CDR1 and CDR2: MNHEY, SVGAGI. CDR3 size: 16 residues.

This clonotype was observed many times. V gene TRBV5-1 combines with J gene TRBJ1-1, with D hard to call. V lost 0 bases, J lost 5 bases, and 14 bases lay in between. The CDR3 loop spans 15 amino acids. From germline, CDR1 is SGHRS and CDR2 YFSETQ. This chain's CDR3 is CASSLVGAVITEAFF. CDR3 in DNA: TGCGCCAGCAGCTTGGTCGGTGCGGTTATTACTGAAGCTTTCTTT.

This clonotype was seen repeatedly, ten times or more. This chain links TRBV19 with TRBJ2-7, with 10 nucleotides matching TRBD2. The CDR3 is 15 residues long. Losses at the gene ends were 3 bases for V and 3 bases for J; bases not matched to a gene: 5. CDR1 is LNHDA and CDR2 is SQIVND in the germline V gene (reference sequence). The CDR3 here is CASSIVRTSGYEQYF. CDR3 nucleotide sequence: TGTGCCAGTAGTATCGTGCGGACTAGCGGCTACGAGCAGTACTTC.

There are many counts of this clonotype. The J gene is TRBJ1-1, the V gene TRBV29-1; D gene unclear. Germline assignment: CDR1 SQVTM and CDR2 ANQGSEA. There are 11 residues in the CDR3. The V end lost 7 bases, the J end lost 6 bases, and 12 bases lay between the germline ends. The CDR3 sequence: CSGSGVAEAFF. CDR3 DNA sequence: TGCAGCGGATCAGGAGTTGCTGAAGCTTTCTTT.

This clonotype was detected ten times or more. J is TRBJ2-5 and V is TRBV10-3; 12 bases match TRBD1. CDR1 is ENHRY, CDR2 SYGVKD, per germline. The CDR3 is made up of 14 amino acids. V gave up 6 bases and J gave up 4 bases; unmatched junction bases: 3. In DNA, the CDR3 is TGTGCCATCAGAGGGACAGGGGGCCGAGAGACCCAGTACTTC. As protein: CAIRGTGGRETQYF.

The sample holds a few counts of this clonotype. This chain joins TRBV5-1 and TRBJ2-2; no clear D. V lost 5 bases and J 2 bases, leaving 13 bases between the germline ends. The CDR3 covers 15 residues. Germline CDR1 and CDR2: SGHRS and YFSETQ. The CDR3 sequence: CASRLPGLNTGELFF. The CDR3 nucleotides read TGCGCCAGCAGGTTACCGGGTCTCAACACCGGGGAGCTGTTTTTT.

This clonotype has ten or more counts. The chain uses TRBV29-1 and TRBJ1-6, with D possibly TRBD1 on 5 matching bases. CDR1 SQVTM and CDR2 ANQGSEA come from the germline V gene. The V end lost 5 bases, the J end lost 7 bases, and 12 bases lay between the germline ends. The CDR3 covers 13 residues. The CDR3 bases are TGCAGCGTTTCCCAGGGAACGAATTCACCCCTCCACTTT. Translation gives CSVSQGTNSPLHF.

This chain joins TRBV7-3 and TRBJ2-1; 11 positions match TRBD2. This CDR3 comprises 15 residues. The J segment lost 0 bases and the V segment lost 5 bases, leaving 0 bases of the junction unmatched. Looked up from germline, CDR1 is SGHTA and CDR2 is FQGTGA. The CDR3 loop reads CASSTSGSSYNEQFF. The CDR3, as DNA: TGTGCCAGCAGCACTAGCGGGAGCTCCTACAATGAGCAGTTCTTC. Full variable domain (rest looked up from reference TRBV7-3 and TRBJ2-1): GAGVSQTPSNKVTEKGKYVELRCDPISGHTALYWYRQSLGQGPEFLIYFQGTGAADDSGLPNDRFFAVRPEGSVSTLKIQRTERGDSAVYLCASSTSGSSYNEQFFGPGTRLTVL.

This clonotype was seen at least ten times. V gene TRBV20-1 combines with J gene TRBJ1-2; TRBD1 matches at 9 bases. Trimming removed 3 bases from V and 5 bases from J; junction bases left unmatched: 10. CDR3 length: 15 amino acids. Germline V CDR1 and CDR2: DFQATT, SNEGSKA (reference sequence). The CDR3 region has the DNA TGCAGTGCTAGTGATAACAGGGGGCGCCGATATGGCTACACCTTC. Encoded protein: CSASDNRGRRYGYTF.

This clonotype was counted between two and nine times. The CDR3 DNA is TGCGCCAGCAGCCACCTGGGACAGGGGGCCAAAAATGAGCAGTTCTTC. This codes for CASSHLGQGAKNEQFF. The genes are TRBV4-3 and TRBJ2-1; 12 bases agree with TRBD1. Germline V lookup: CDR1 LGHNA, CDR2 YSLEER. The CDR3 is made up of 16 amino acids. V trimming: 3 bases; J trimming: 7 bases; junction bases outside the gene matches: 7.

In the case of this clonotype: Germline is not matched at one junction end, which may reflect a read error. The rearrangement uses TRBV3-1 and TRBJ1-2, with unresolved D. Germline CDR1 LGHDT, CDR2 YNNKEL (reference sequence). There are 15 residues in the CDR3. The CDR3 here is CACSQDGRPGSGYTF. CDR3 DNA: TGTGCCTGCAGCCAAGATGGGCGGCCGGGCAGCGGCTACACCTTC.

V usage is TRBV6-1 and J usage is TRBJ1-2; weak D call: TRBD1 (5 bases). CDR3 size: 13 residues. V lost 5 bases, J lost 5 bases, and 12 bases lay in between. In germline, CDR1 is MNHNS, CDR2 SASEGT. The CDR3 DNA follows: TGTGCCAGCAGTACCGGGGCTAGATATGGCTACACCTTC. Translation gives CASSTGARYGYTF.

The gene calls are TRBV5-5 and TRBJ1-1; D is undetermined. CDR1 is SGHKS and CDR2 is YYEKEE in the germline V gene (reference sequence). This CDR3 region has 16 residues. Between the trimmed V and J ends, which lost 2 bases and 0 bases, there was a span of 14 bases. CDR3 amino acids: CASSLELNLMNTEAFF. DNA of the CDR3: TGTGCCAGCAGCTTAGAACTGAACCTTATGAACACTGAAGCTTTCTTT.

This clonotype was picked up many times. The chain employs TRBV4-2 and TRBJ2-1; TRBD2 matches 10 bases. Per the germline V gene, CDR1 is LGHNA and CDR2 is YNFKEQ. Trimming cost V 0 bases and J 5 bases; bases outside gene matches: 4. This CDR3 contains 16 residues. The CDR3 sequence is CASSQDGGTSDNEQFF. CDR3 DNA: TGTGCCAGCAGCCAAGACGGCGGGACTAGCGACAATGAGCAGTTCTTC.

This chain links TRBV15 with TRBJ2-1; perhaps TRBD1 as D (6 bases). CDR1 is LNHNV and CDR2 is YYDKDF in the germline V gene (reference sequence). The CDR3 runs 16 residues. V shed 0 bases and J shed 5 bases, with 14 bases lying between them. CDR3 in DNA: TGTGCCACCAGCAGAGAATGGGCCCCAGGGGACAATGAGCAGTTCTTC. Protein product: CATSREWAPGDNEQFF.

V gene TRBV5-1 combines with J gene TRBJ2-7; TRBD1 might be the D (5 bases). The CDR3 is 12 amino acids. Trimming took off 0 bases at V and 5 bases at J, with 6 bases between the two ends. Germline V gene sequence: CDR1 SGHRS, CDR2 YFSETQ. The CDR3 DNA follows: TGCGCCAGCAGCTTGGGCAGGGACGAGCAGTACTTC. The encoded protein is CASSLGRDEQYF.